Listed below are T cell receptor beta chains from one sample, sequenced in a study of blood T cell repertoires in COVID-19. Clones were read by immunoSEQ multiplex PCR, and TCRdb kept only the in-frame ones, dropping some. Of about 300,000 clones in the sample, 85% were seen once. Input material: PBMCs or T cells enriched from blood (not recorded which). Receptors were obtained from a woman in her 30s who had been exposed to COVID-19. The CDR3 runs from the conserved cysteine through the conserved F or W.

>TRBV24-1
CATSDTGNTDTQYF
>TRBV14
CASSQRSISTDTQYF
>TRBV5-1
CASSQAAFPYEQYF
>TRBV5-8
CASSLAPSSYEQYF
>TRBV12-3/TRBV12-4
CASSQTGNYGYTF
>TRBV12-3/TRBV12-4
CASSPGQTYEQYF
>TRBV7-9
CASTTGQPNNSPLHF
>TRBV15
CATSPIRGSSGANVLTF
>TRBV5-1
CASSFGTSGGYEQFF
>TRBV11-1
CASSLSQGVETQYF
>TRBV19
CASSIPSSGNTIYF
>TRBV19
CASSMVGYSNQPQHF
>TRBV5-6
CASSPRLAVYNEQFF
>TRBV28
CASSFGLAGLGTQYF
>TRBV24-1
CATSETGGMNQPQHF
>TRBV6-5
CASRRTTGAYEQYF
>TRBV27
CASSPQQVIMNTEAFF
>TRBV28
CARQQGEDSYEQYF
>TRBV24-1
CATSDLGQGQETQYF
>TRBV19
CASRALAGGLTDTQYF
>TRBV27
CASANRGHSNYGYTF
>TRBV30
CAWSYRGNEKLFF
>TRBV13
CASSLAGETQYF
>TRBV19
CASSLDSFPNTGELFF
>TRBV7-2
CASSFRLATHTDTQYF
>TRBV27
CASSLDGNGYNEQFF
>TRBV5-4
CASSQYRQGPDEQYF
>TRBV9
CASSGNLGANEKLFF
>TRBV6-5
CASSYEAVGNEQFF
>TRBV11-3
CASSFNRDNEQFF
>TRBV4-2
CASSQDLAGGLSDTQYF
>TRBV28
CASSPNQRGSTDTQYF
>TRBV19
CASSNAGQGSRTEAFF
>TRBV28
CASSTRQSSYNSPLHF
>TRBV18
CASSPDTGGTIIYGYTF